The following is a T cell receptor (beta chain) sequence with its context. The data were taken from a study of blood T cell repertoires in COVID-19. About the study: PBMCs, B-cell-depleted T cells, or T cells provided the cDNA or gDNA that made up the material.

The authors' processing: Nucleated cell number was recorded as an estimate derived from reference gene primer amplification. Measured with immunoSEQ multiplex PCR; TCRdb has only the in-frame clones, and not every one. V and J calls and clone size follow that table, whereas D and trimming were derived from the DNA. The data contain 540,000 or so clones, roughly 91% of them singletons. The CDR3 totals 13 residues. CDR1 and CDR2 (germline): KGHDR, SFDVKD. The V gene lost 6 bases and the J gene lost 3 bases, with 9 bases spanning the gap. V gene TRBV24-1 combines with J gene TRBJ2-3; TRBD2 might be the D (6 bases). The receptor was derived from a woman in her fifties or sixties with COVID-19, enrolled during active disease. The material sequenced was peripheral blood. The DNA of the CDR3 is TGTGCCACCAGTTACGGAGGGACAGATACGCAGTATTTT. It yields the protein CATSYGGTDTQYF.